What follows is one TCR beta chain and its context. Only one count was recorded for this clone. Its recognized antigen is unknown. Nothing much larger sits one base from this clone, and base qualities are not available. The collaborating institutions used their own protocols to collect whole blood in K2EDTA tubes. For TCRbeta analysis, collaborator samples were shipped as frozen whole blood, as isolated PBMCs, or as DNA extracted from either sample type. The data stem from a study of blood T cell repertoires in COVID-19 (dated by TCRdb to about 2020). The study in broad terms: The collaborator samples originated in the United States, Italy and Spain and spanned the acute and convalescent phases of COVID-19. The prospective study material was composed of cDNA or gDNA derived from T cells, B-cell-depleted T cells, or PBMCs. Deeply sampled blood TCRbeta repertoires from subjects exposed to, actively infected with, or recovered from COVID-19 were included in the dataset. A freely available public database, intended as a resource for researchers studying the immune response to SARS-CoV-2, is where the repertoires were released. Samples were obtained from the ongoing ImmuneRACE study (first 160 participants) and from 1,254 subjects provided by 6 global collaborators. Sample metadata almost always included a de-identified subject ID, COVID-19 status, age in years and sex. Where available, HLA class I and class II types were obtained from metadata supplied by the sample provider rather than from assay-based typing.

The immunoSEQ Assay, a bias-controlled multiplex PCR, was used to amplify TCRbeta CDR3 regions from genomic DNA. Per the original workflow: The number of nucleated cells in each sample was estimated by amplification of reference gene primers within the assay. To quantify the absolute abundance of each unique TCRbeta CDR3 rearrangement, sequence reads were collapsed and filtered. For each sample, productive Simpson clonality was calculated as the square root of Simpson's diversity index across productive rearrangements. The table was pulled from immuneACCESS by TCRdb, which kept in-frame rearrangements only. Such tables lose some clones; where checked, under half of the loss comes from unresolved V genes, and the rest has no known cause. The V and J calls and clone size come from that table; D and trimming were worked out from the DNA. A total of about 81,000 clones appear in this sample, around 91% of them only once. Clones ranked in the top ten supply approximately 12% of the sample.

The CDR3 starts with the cysteine, ends with the phenylalanine, and has 17 residues. Just CDR3 DNA is preserved here, 51 bases in frame from base 1. V and J are trimmed by 5 bases and 7 bases, and the gene matches miss 15 bases of the junction. CDR1 and CDR2 are read off the germline V gene as SGHVS and FQNEAQ. The paper as a whole reports these results and caveats: The quantity of clinical and demographic metadata differed by source and by participant and was supplied without curation.

This clonotype was sampled from a man between 65 and 85 years old with active or convalescent COVID-19. This chain is built from TRBV7-8 and TRBJ2-7, with 12 bases matching TRBD2. Sequencing used peripheral blood. The DNA sequence reads TGTGCCAGCAGCCCCCGAACGATGACTAGCGGGGGAGGTGAGCAGTACTTC. Its translation reads: CASSPRTMTSGGGEQYF.